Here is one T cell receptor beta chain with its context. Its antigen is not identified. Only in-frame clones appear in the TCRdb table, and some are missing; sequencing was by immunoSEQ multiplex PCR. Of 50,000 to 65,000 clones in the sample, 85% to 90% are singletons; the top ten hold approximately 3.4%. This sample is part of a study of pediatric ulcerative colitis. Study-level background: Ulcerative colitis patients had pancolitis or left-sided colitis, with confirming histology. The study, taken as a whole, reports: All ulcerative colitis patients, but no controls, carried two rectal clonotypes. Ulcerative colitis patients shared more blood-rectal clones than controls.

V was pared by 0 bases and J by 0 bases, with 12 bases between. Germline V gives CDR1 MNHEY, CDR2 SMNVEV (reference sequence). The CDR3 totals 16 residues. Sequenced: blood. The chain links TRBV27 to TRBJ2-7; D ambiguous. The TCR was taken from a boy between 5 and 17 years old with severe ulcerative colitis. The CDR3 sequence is CASSLSAPSASYEQYF. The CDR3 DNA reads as TGTGCCAGCAGTTTATCGGCCCCAAGTGCCTCCTACGAGCAGTACTTC.